The 11 T cell receptor beta chains listed next were all sequenced from one sample in a study of CD8 T cells in ankylosing spondylitis. Findings and caveats of the study: Among TCR beta sequences, a motif of eight highly homologous variants appeared characteristic of ankylosing spondylitis blood.

TCRdb independently ran MiXCR on the 5' RACE reads; one entry per CDR3 protein. The data show over 400,000 distinct CDR3 sequences, with 20% to 30% seen just once and 0.89% held by the top ten. Their antigen targets remain unknown. The sample taken for sequencing was blood, either unsorted or a sorted T cell fraction (not recorded which). The receptors stem from a male donor with ankylosing spondylitis.

A few counts support this clonotype. The chain links TRBV3-1 to TRBJ2-1, with 7 bases lining up with TRBD2. CDR3 length equals 17 residues. V dropped 0 bases and J dropped 3; count of bases not matched to a gene: 8. The germline CDR1 and CDR2 sequences are LGHDT and YNNKEL (reference sequence). CDR3 in DNA: TGTGCCAGCAGCCAAGAGGGGTTGTCGGGAGGCTACAATGAGCAGTTCTTC. It translates to CASSQEGLSGGYNEQFF.

The rearrangement uses TRBV12-3 or TRBV12-4 and TRBJ2-1; tentative D call: TRBD2 (5 bases). V lost 1 base to trimming and J lost 3 bases, with 10 bases between them. The CDR3 extends over 15 amino acids. This CDR3 reads CASSLVSAGYNEQFF. In DNA form, the CDR3 reads TGTGCCAGCAGTTTAGTAAGTGCGGGCTACAATGAGCAGTTCTTC.

The chain is built from TRBV5-1 and TRBJ2-3, with TRBD2 as a possible D gene (5 bases). V was shortened by 0 bases and J by 7 bases, with 18 bases between the two germline ends. This CDR3 contains 16 residues. Germline V gene data show CDR1 as SGHRS and CDR2 as YFSETQ. CDR3 DNA: TGCGCCAGCAGCTTGGCCGTGAGGGCCGCCTCGCATACGCAGTATTTT. The encoded protein is CASSLAVRAASHTQYF.

The chain is built from TRBV7-9 and TRBJ2-1, with D possibly being TRBD1 or TRBD2 (6 bases each). The V and J ends lost 1 base and 8 bases respectively, with 9 bases between them. The CDR3 has 13 amino acids. The V gene's germline CDR1 is SEHNR and CDR2 FQNEAQ (reference sequence). The chain's CDR3 is CASSLVGGHEQFF. CDR3 bases: TGTGCCAGCAGCTTAGTAGGGGGGCATGAGCAGTTCTTC.

The V gene is TRBV10-1, the J gene TRBJ2-5; 8 nucleotides align to TRBD1. CDR3 length: 15 amino acids. V shed 4 bases, J shed 2 bases, and the junction held 6 bases outside the gene matches. The V gene's germline CDR1 is WNHNN and CDR2 SYGVQD (reference sequence). CDR3 coding DNA: TGCGCCAGCAGTGGGACAGGGTCCAGGCAAGAGACCCAGTACTTC. Amino acid sequence: CASSGTGSRQETQYF.

This chain links TRBV3-1 with TRBJ2-7, with D perhaps being TRBD1 or TRBD2 (5 bases each). Germline-derived CDR1 and CDR2 are LGHDT and YNNKEL (reference sequence). The CDR3 has 14 amino acids. V lost 4 bases to trimming and J lost 2 bases, with 12 bases between them. CDR3: CASSPWDGTYEQYF. The DNA of the CDR3 is TGTGCCAGCAGCCCGTGGGACGGCACCTACGAGCAGTACTTC.

This clonotype was recorded a few times. The chain joins TRBV12-3 or TRBV12-4 to TRBJ2-2, with TRBD1 matching 11 bases. Germline trimming cut 6 bases from V and 2 bases from J; bases unmatched to any gene: 5. The CDR3 has 16 residues. The CDR3 nucleotides read TGTGCCAGCAGCGGACAGGGGGCAACCAACACCGGGGAGCTGTTTTTT. Translation gives CASSGQGATNTGELFF.

This clonotype was seen only a few times. This chain connects TRBV25-1 to TRBJ2-1, with TRBD1 as a possible D gene (5 bases). The CDR3 consists of 15 residues. V was trimmed by 0 bases and J by 3 bases, leaving 9 bases between them. Per the germline V gene, CDR1 is MGHDK and CDR2 is SYGVNS. The CDR3 is CASSEYRDSYNEQFF. DNA for the CDR3: TGTGCCAGCAGTGAATACCGAGACAGCTACAATGAGCAGTTCTTC.

The chain employs TRBV20-1 and TRBJ2-7; 9 bases are a match to TRBD2. The CDR3 runs 15 residues. The junction had 7 bases not matched to a gene; V was cut back by 1 base and J by 3 bases. CDR1 is DFQATT, CDR2 SNEGSKA, per germline (reference sequence). The CDR3 sequence is CSARGRTSAIYEQYF. The CDR3 DNA follows: TGCAGTGCTAGAGGGAGGACTAGCGCTATCTACGAGCAGTACTTC.

The J gene is TRBJ2-3, the V gene TRBV4-1; 7 bases line up with TRBD2. V gave up 1 base and J gave up 6 bases; unmatched junction bases: 4. The CDR3 totals 14 residues. Germline V lookup: CDR1 MGHRA, CDR2 YSYEKL. The CDR3: CASSQGREVDTQYF. CDR3 nucleotides: TGCGCCAGCAGCCAAGGACGGGAGGTGGATACGCAGTATTTT.

This chain links TRBV12-3 or TRBV12-4 with TRBJ2-1, with TRBD2 matching 9 bases. The CDR3 length is 18 residues. Losses at the gene ends were 3 bases for V and 4 bases for J; bases not matched to a gene: 13. The CDR3 spells CASSFSWLAGRGYNEQFF. CDR3 in DNA: TGTGCCAGCAGTTTCTCCTGGCTAGCGGGAAGAGGGTACAATGAGCAGTTCTTC.